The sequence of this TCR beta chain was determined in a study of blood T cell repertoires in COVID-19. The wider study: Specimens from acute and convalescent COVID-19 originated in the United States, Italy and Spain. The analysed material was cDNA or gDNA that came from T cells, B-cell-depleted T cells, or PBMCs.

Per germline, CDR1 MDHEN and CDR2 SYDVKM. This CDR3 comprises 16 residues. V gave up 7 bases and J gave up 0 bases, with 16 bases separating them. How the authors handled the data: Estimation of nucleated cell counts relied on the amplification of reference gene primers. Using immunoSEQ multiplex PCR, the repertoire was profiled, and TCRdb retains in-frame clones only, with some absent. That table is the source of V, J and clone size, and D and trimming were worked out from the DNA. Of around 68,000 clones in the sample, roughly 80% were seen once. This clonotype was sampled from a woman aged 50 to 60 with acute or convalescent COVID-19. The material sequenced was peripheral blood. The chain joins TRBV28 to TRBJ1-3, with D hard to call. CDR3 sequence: CASTSLTHISGNTIYF. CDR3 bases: TGTGCCAGCACTTCTCTGACACACATCTCTGGAAACACCATATATTTT.